These 28 T cell receptor beta chains came from one sample sequenced in a study of blood T cell repertoires in COVID-19. Profiling relied on immunoSEQ multiplex PCR, and the TCRdb table lists in-frame clones only, not all of them. This table holds about 160,000 clones, about 90% found once. Sequencing was done on a sample of peripheral blood. The receptors originated from a woman between 65 and 79 years old with acute or convalescent COVID-19.

CDR3 residues: CASRPTATKNIQYF. The CDR3 bases are TGTGCCAGCAGGCCGACAGCCACAAAAAACATTCAGTACTTC. This chain joins TRBV2 and TRBJ2-4; a possible D gene is TRBD1 (5 bases). This CDR3 has 14 residues. Trimming shortened V by 6 bases and J by 4 bases, and 13 bases separated the two germline ends. The germline V gene has CDR1 SNHLY and CDR2 FYNNEI.

The chain recombines TRBV2 with TRBJ2-5, with 9 bases fitting TRBD1. Per germline, CDR1 SNHLY and CDR2 FYNNEI. This CDR3 is built from 14 residues. The V and J ends lost 3 bases and 5 bases, in that order; junction bases with no gene match: 4. CDR3 sequence reads: CASSEDRGRETQYF. Written as DNA, the CDR3 is TGTGCCAGCAGTGAGGACAGGGGAAGGGAGACCCAGTACTTC.

The chain links TRBV9 to TRBJ2-5, with D maybe TRBD2 (6 bases). The CDR3 length is 15 residues. Between the trimmed V and J ends, which lost 0 bases and 1 base, there was a span of 10 bases. Germline lookup yields CDR1 SGDLS and CDR2 YYNGEE. In DNA form, the CDR3 reads TGTGCCAGCAGCGTAGAGGCAGCGGGCCAAGAGACCCAGTACTTC. Amino acids: CASSVEAAGQETQYF.

The V call is TRBV28, the J call TRBJ1-4; 8 nucleotides line up with TRBD1. J gave up 5 bases and V 8 bases, and 7 bases lay outside the gene matches. The V gene's germline CDR1 is MDHEN and CDR2 SYDVKM. This CDR3 comprises 14 residues. CDR3 nucleotide sequence: TGTGCCAGCGGACGGACAGGGCAAAATGAAAAACTGTTTTTT. Translating it yields CASGRTGQNEKLFF.

The rearrangement uses TRBV6-6 and TRBJ1-2; 9 bases agree with TRBD1. The CDR3 spans 14 residues. V lost 0 bases and J lost 7; bases outside the gene matches: 3. The germline gives CDR1 MNHNY, CDR2 SVGAGI (reference sequence). The CDR3 sequence: CASSYSGQGVGYTF. CDR3 sequence (DNA): TGTGCCAGCAGTTACTCGGGACAGGGTGTTGGCTACACCTTC.

The V and J genes are TRBV6-5 and TRBJ2-7; 7 bases map to TRBD1. CDR3 size: 14 residues. CDR1 and CDR2 from the germline V gene are MNHEY and SVGAGI. Germline trimming cut 6 bases from V and 3 bases from J; bases unmatched to any gene: 8. CDR3 nucleotides: TGTGCCAGCAGCCCGGACAGGCGACTCTACGAGCAGTACTTC. This encodes CASSPDRRLYEQYF.

The J gene is TRBJ2-6, the V gene TRBV5-5; 12 positions match TRBD1. J was trimmed by 1 base and V by 1 base; bases with no gene match: 3. This CDR3 has 18 residues. The V gene's germline CDR1 is SGHKS and CDR2 YYEKEE (reference sequence). The CDR3: CASSLTGQGASGANVLTF. The CDR3 coding sequence is TGTGCCAGCAGCTTGACGGGACAGGGGGCGTCTGGGGCCAACGTCCTGACTTTC.

The CDR3 coding sequence is TGTGCCATCAGTGATACGGGAAGCGAGCAGTACTTC. Protein sequence: CAISDTGSEQYF. The chain has TRBV10-3 and TRBJ2-7, with a possible D match to TRBD2 (5 bases). This CDR3 region has 12 residues. V lost 3 bases to trimming and J lost 6 bases, with 9 bases between them. In germline, CDR1 is ENHRY, CDR2 SYGVKD.

The rearrangement joins TRBV5-4 to TRBJ2-5, with D maybe TRBD1 (6 bases). Trimming removed 4 bases from V and 6 bases from J, with 13 bases in between. There are 13 residues in the CDR3. Germline V gene sequence: CDR1 SGHNT, CDR2 YYREEE (reference sequence). Here the CDR3 DNA reads TGTGCCAGCAGCCAGGACAGTCTCCAGACCCAGTACTTC. Residues: CASSQDSLQTQYF.

The chain joins TRBV19 to TRBJ1-1; 7 bases align to TRBD1. The CDR3 runs 14 residues. Germline CDR1 is LNHDA and CDR2 is SQIVND (reference sequence). The V gene end was trimmed by 7 bases and the J gene end by 1 base; junction bases not matched to a gene: 6. DNA of the CDR3: TGTGCCAGTAAAATTACAGGGGCGAACACTGAAGCTTTCTTT. It yields the protein CASKITGANTEAFF.

The chain uses TRBV5-5 and TRBJ1-3; D is perhaps TRBD1 (6 bases). V shed 2 bases and J shed 4 bases, with 10 bases lying between them. Germline V gene lookup returns CDR1 SGHKS and CDR2 YYEKEE (reference sequence). The CDR3 runs to 14 residues. DNA of the CDR3: TGTGCCAGCAGCTTCGGCCAGGGGGGAAACACCATATATTTT. Protein sequence: CASSFGQGGNTIYF.

The chain couples TRBV4-3 to TRBJ1-5, with D perhaps TRBD1 (5 bases). The CDR3 contains 14 residues. From germline, CDR1 is LGHNA and CDR2 YSLEER. V lost 0 bases and J lost 8, with 11 bases in between. The CDR3 nucleotides read TGCGCCAGCAGCCAAGATTTCATAGGGGAGCCCCAGCATTTT. It specifies CASSQDFIGEPQHF.

The chain uses TRBV18 and TRBJ2-2, with 13 bases matching TRBD2. Germline CDR1 KGHSH, CDR2 LQKENI. The CDR3 totals 17 residues. V dropped 4 bases and J dropped 0; count of bases not matched to a gene: 2. Here the CDR3 DNA reads TGTGCCAGCTCACTGACTAGCGGGAGGTCGAACACCGGGGAGCTGTTTTTT. Protein: CASSLTSGRSNTGELFF.

The V gene is TRBV9, the J gene TRBJ1-5; 7 bases are shared with TRBD1. The CDR3 consists of 15 residues. Germline V CDR1 and CDR2: SGDLS, YYNGEE. V shed 3 bases, J shed 3 bases, and the junction held 6 bases outside the gene matches. CDR3 protein: CASSARGYDNQPQHF. The CDR3, as DNA: TGTGCCAGCAGCGCCAGGGGGTATGACAATCAGCCCCAGCATTTT.

About this clone: The junction does not match germline at one end; this may be a read error. The gene calls are TRBV5-6 and TRBJ2-5, with D perhaps TRBD1 (6 bases). This CDR3 region has 14 residues. Germline CDR1 is SGHDT and CDR2 is YYEEEE. CDR3 nucleotides: TGTGCCAGCAGCTGGGACACGCTCCAAAAGACCCAGTACTTC. Its protein is CASSWDTLQKTQYF.

The chain is built from TRBV30 and TRBJ2-6; 10 nucleotides align to TRBD2. CDR1 is GTSNPN and CDR2 is SVGIG in the germline V gene (reference sequence). The CDR3 spans 18 residues. Trimming at V came to 0 bases and at J to 1 base, leaving 6 bases not matched to a gene. The CDR3 protein is CAWSVRASGSSGANVLTF. The CDR3, as DNA: TGTGCCTGGAGTGTACGGGCTAGCGGGAGTTCTGGGGCCAACGTCCTGACTTTC. Full variable domain (remainder filled in from reference TRBV30 and TRBJ2-6): SQTIHQWPATLVQPVGSPLSLECTVEGTSNPNLYWYRQAAGRGLQLLFYSVGIGQISSEVPQNLSASRPQDRQFILSSKKLLLSDSGFYLCAWSVRASGSSGANVLTFGAGSRLTVL.

The chain has TRBV4-3 and TRBJ2-5, with a tentative D call TRBD2 (6 bases). Germline CDR1 reads LGHNA; CDR2 reads YSLEER. Trimming cost V 0 bases and J 4 bases, with 6 bases left between them. The CDR3 loop spans 13 amino acids. CDR3 sequence reads: CASSQERGETQYF. As DNA, the CDR3 is TGCGCCAGCAGCCAAGAGCGGGGAGAGACCCAGTACTTC.

The chain is built from TRBV5-8 and TRBJ2-1; 8 bases align to TRBD2. V lost 0 bases, J lost 6 bases, and 8 bases stayed unmatched. Germline V gene lookup returns CDR1 SGHTS and CDR2 YDEGEE. The length of the CDR3 is 16 residues. CDR3 nucleotides: TGTGCCAGCAGCTTGGAGGTCGGGGGGGCTGTCAATGAGCAGTTCTTC. Its translation is CASSLEVGGAVNEQFF.

The CDR3 loop is CASSLGGITDTQYF. In nucleotides, the CDR3 is TGCGCCAGCAGCTTAGGCGGAATCACAGATACGCAGTATTTT. V usage is TRBV5-1 and J usage is TRBJ2-3; D is unclear. The germline V gene has CDR1 SGHRS and CDR2 YFSETQ. V lost 2 bases, J lost 2 bases, and 9 bases lay in between. The CDR3 spans 14 residues.

The chain is built from TRBV29-1 and TRBJ1-1; the D is unclear. The CDR3 sequence is 13 residues long. The V gene's germline CDR1 is SQVTM and CDR2 ANQGSEA. The germline V and J ends were trimmed by 8 bases and 1 base, with 14 bases remaining between them. CDR3: CSSRGGENTEAFF. Here the CDR3 DNA reads TGCAGCTCCCGCGGCGGCGAGAACACTGAAGCTTTCTTT.

The CDR3 sequence is CASSPLDRVGQPQHF. Written as DNA, the CDR3 is TGTGCCAGCAGCCCCCTGGACAGGGTTGGTCAGCCCCAGCATTTT. The chain recombines TRBV7-9 with TRBJ1-5; the match to TRBD1 covers 8 bases. Germline loops: CDR1 SEHNR, CDR2 FQNEAQ (reference sequence). V lost 5 bases to trimming and J lost 6 bases; unmatched junction nucleotides: 9. The CDR3 runs to 15 residues.

The chain is built from TRBV6-2 or TRBV6-3 and TRBJ1-3; TRBD1 matches at 7 bases. Looked up from germline, CDR1 is MNHEY and CDR2 is SVGEGT. With 6 bases clipped from V and 3 bases from J, the junction kept 8 bases outside the gene matches. This CDR3 is 15 amino acids long. The CDR3 DNA follows: TGTGCCAGCAGCCCAATCGGGACAGTTGGAAACACCATATATTTT. Protein: CASSPIGTVGNTIYF.

There are a few counts of this clone. CDR3 nucleotides: TGCGCCAGCAGCCGAGGCCCTGCCGGGGACACTGAAGCTTTCTTT. Protein product: CASSRGPAGDTEAFF. The chain is built from TRBV4-1 and TRBJ1-1, with D unresolved. Per the germline V gene, CDR1 is MGHRA and CDR2 is YSYEKL. This CDR3 is 15 amino acids long. V was clipped by 4 bases and J by 3 bases, with 15 bases between them.

The gene calls are TRBV2 and TRBJ2-3; D unresolved. The CDR3 covers 14 residues. The V end was cut by 2 bases, the J end by 7 bases, with 13 bases between. Germline V gives CDR1 SNHLY, CDR2 FYNNEI. CDR3 DNA sequence: TGTGCCAGCAGTGAAACTACAATATCGAATACGCAGTATTTT. It translates to CASSETTISNTQYF. The full variable domain, in which reference TRBV2 and TRBJ2-3 provide the parts outside the CDR3, is EPEVTQTPSHQVTQMGQEVILRCVPISNHLYFYWYRQILGQKVEFLVSFYNNEISEKSEIFDDQFSVERPDGSNFTLKIRSTKLEDSAMYFCASSETTISNTQYFGPGTRLTVL.

This rearrangement joins TRBV15 to TRBJ2-5; D is perhaps TRBD2 (5 bases). Looked up from germline, CDR1 is LNHNV and CDR2 is YYDKDF (reference sequence). The CDR3 is 14 amino acids. V lost 1 base, J lost 3 bases, and 9 bases lay in between. CDR3 DNA: TGTGCCACCAGCAGAGCCCCGGGGAAAGAGACCCAGTACTTC. Translation gives CATSRAPGKETQYF.

This chain connects TRBV19 to TRBJ2-7; 8 nucleotides agree with TRBD2. Germline V gene lookup returns CDR1 LNHDA and CDR2 SQIVND (reference sequence). Trimming removed 5 bases from V and 3 bases from J; junction bases left unmatched: 9. The CDR3 totals 15 residues. CDR3: CASSSGSTSVYEQYF. CDR3 nucleotide sequence: TGTGCCAGTAGTTCAGGGTCGACTAGCGTCTACGAGCAGTACTTC.

V gene TRBV5-1 combines with J gene TRBJ1-6; no clear D. This CDR3 is built from 15 residues. The V end lost 1 base, the J end lost 5 bases, and 10 bases lay between the germline ends. Per germline, CDR1 SGHRS and CDR2 YFSETQ. For the CDR3, the DNA is TGCGCCAGCAGCTTGTCCTCCTTAGATAATTCACCCCTCCACTTT. It yields the protein CASSLSSLDNSPLHF.

The chain combines TRBV11-2 with TRBJ2-7; TRBD2 might be the D (6 bases). The CDR3 covers 18 residues. Trimming removed 1 base from V and 0 bases from J, with 19 bases in between. Germline V gene data show CDR1 as SGHAT and CDR2 as FQNNGV. CDR3 region: CASSLGGAGLISSYEQYF. CDR3 in DNA: TGTGCCAGCAGCTTAGGCGGGGCAGGGTTGATTAGCTCCTACGAGCAGTACTTC.